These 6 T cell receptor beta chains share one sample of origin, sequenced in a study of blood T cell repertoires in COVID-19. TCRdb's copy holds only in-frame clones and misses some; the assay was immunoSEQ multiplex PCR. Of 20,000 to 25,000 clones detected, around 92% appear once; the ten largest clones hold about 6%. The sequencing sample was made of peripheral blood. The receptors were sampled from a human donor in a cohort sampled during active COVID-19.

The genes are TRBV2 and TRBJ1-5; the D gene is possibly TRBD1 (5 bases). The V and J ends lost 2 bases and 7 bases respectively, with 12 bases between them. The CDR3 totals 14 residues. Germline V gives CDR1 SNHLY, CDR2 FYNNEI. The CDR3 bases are TGTGCCAGCAGTGAATCGCAGGGAATACAGCCCCAGCATTTT. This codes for CASSESQGIQPQHF.

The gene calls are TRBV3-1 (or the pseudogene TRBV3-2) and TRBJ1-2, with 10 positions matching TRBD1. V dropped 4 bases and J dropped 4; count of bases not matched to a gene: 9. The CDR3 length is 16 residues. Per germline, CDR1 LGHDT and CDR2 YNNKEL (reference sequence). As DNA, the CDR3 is TGTGCCAGCAGCCTAAGACAGGGGGCTATGGGCTATGGCTACACCTTC. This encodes CASSLRQGAMGYGYTF.

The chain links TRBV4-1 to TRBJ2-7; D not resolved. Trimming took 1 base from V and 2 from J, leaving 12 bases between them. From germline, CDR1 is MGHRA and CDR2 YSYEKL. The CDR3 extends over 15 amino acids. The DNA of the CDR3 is TGCGCCAGCAGCCAAGCCACAGCAACTCCCTACGAGCAGTACTTC. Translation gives CASSQATATPYEQYF.

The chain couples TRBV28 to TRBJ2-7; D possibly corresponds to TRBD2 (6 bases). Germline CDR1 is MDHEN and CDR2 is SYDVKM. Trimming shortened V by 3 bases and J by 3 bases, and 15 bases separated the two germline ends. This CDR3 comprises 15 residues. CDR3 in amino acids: CASSFGGAESYEQYF. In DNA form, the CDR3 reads TGTGCCAGCAGTTTCGGCGGGGCTGAGAGCTACGAGCAGTACTTC.

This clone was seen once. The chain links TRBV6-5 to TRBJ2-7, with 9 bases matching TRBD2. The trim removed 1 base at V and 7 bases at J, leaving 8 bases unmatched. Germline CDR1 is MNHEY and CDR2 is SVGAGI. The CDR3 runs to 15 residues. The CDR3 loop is CASSYYRSGRGEQYF. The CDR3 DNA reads TGTGCCAGCAGTTACTACCGTAGCGGGAGAGGTGAGCAGTACTTC.

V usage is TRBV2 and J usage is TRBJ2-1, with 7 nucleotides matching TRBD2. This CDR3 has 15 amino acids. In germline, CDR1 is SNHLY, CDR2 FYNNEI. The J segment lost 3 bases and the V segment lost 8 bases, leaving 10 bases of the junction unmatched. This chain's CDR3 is CASPGKGGSYNEQFF. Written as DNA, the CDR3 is TGTGCCAGCCCCGGGAAGGGCGGGAGCTACAATGAGCAGTTCTTC.